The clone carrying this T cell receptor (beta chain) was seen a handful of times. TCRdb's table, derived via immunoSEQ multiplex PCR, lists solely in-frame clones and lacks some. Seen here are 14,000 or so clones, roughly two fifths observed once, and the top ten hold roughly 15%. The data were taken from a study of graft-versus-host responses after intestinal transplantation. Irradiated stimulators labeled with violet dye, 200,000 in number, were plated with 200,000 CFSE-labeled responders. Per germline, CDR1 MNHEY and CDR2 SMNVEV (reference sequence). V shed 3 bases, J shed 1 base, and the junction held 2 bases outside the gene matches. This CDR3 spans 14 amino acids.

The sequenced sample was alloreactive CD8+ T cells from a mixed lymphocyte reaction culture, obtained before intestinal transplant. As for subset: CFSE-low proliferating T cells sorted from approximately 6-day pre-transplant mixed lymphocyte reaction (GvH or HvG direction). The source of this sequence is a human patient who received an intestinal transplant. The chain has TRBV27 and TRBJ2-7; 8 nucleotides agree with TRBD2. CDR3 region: CASSFGGRSYEQYF. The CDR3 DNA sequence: TGTGCCAGCAGTTTCGGCGGGAGGTCCTACGAGCAGTACTTC.